These T cell receptor beta chains were read from a single sample in a study of blood T cell repertoires in COVID-19. This table comes from immunoSEQ multiplex PCR, and its TCRdb copy is limited to in-frame clones, with some not included. Of fewer than 500,000 clones listed, approximately 77% are singletons. The sequencing input was peripheral blood. These receptors originate from a human donor with acute or convalescent COVID-19. The donor label of this sample is uncertain. Both conserved end residues are part of each CDR3. D genes are given only for firm matches.

j_call d_call v_call cdr3_nt cdr3_aa
TRBJ1-1 NA TRBV5-1 TGCGCCAGCAGCTTGGTCCCCAGTTCCAACACTGAAGCTTTCTTT CASSLVPSSNTEAFF
TRBJ2-1 NA TRBV7-9 TGTGCCAGCAGCCCCGCCGGTCCAAGCTCCTACAATGAGCAGTTCTTC CASSPAGPSSYNEQFF
TRBJ1-5 NA TRBV4-2 TGTGCCAGCAGCCAAGATGAGAGCAGGAATAGCAATCAGCCCCAGCATTTT CASSQDESRNSNQPQHF
TRBJ1-5 TRBD1 TRBV28 TGTGCCAGCAAAGGGTACAGGGGGCAATTCCAGCCCCAGCATTTT CASKGYRGQFQPQHF
TRBJ2-5 NA TRBV4-2 TGTGCCAGCAGCCAAGAGAGGGGGGGGAGGCAAGAGACCCAGTACTTC CASSQERGGRQETQYF
TRBJ1-5 TRBD1 TRBV6-5 TGTGCCAGCAGTTACCGGGACAGGGGGATTCAGCCCCAGCATTTT CASSYRDRGIQPQHF
TRBJ2-7 TRBD2 TRBV11-3 TGTGCCAGCAGCCCAACTAGCGGGGCCTACGAGCAGTACTTC CASSPTSGAYEQYF
TRBJ2-5 NA TRBV7-7 TGTGCCAGCAGCTTACGCCGGGGTGTGGAGACCCAGTACTTC CASSLRRGVETQYF
TRBJ2-5 TRBD2 TRBV18 TGTGCCAGCTCACCAGGGACTAGCGGGAGGGCCGCGCGTACCCAGTACTTC CASSPGTSGRAARTQYF
TRBJ1-1 NA TRBV5-6 TGTGCCAGCAGCTTGCTCGCAGGGAGGTCTACTGAAGCTTTCTTT CASSLLAGRSTEAFF
TRBJ1-5 NA TRBV15 TGTGCCACCGGCACCCTGGCACAGCCCCAGCATTTT CATGTLAQPQHF
TRBJ2-1 TRBD1 TRBV2 TGTGCCTCCAGGAGGGACAGGGGATACAATGAGCAGTTCTTC CASRRDRGYNEQFF
TRBJ1-4 NA TRBV18 TGTGCCAGCTCGACATACACAAATGAAAAACTGTTTTTT CASSTYTNEKLFF
TRBJ1-1 TRBD1 TRBV11-2 TGTGCCAGCGTCTATGCCACGGGACAGTCGAACACTGAAGCTTTCTTT CASVYATGQSNTEAFF
TRBJ1-3 NA TRBV6-1 TGTGCCAGCAGTGAATCCTCGGCGGGGGAAGGAAACACCATATATTTT CASSESSAGEGNTIYF